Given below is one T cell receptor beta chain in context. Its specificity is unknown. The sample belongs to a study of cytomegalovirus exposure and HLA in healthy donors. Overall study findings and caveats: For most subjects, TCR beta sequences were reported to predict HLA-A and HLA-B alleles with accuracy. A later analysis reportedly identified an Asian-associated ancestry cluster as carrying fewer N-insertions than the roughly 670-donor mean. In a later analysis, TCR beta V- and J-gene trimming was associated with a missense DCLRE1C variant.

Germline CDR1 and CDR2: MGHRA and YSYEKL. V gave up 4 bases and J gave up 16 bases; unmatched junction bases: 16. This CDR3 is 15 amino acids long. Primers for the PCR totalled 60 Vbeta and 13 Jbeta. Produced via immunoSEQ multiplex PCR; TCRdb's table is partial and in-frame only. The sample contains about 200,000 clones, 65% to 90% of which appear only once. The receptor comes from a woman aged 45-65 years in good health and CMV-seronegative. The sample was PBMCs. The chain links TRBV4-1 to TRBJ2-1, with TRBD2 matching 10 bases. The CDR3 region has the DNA TGCGCCAGCAGCCCCGGACTAGCGGAGAATACGTACCCTTTCTTC. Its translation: CASSPGLAENTYPFF.